This is a list of T cell receptor beta chains from one sample in a study of early T cells in non-severe SARS-CoV-2 infection. One entry per CDR3 protein results from TCRdb running MiXCR on the 5' RACE reads. The data contain about 98,000 distinct CDR3 sequences, approximately 11% of them singletons. Source material: whole blood. The receptors originated from an adult who was a healthcare worker with PCR-confirmed SARS-CoV-2 infection or an uninfected control (not recorded which). CDR3s include the opening cysteine and the closing phenylalanine or tryptophan. The order of the fields is CDR3 protein, CDR3 DNA, J gene, V gene, D gene, clone size. The D gene is left open where the match is weak. Size tells how often a clone was seen (once, few, many) or the class of an expanded clone, and some rows leave it out.

CDR3: CASSLVARGLSYNEQFF
DNA: TGTGCCAGCAGCTTAGTTGCTAGGGGTCTCTCCTACAATGAGCAGTTCTTC
J: TRBJ2-1
V: TRBV7-8
D: NA
size: NA

CDR3: CASSFGEDTEAFF
DNA: TGTGCCAGCAGTTTTGGGGAGGACACTGAAGCTTTCTTT
J: TRBJ1-1
V: TRBV28
D: NA
size: NA

CDR3: CSARDPTSGRAKNIQYF
DNA: TGCAGTGCTAGAGATCCCACTAGCGGGCGAGCCAAAAACATTCAGTACTTC
J: TRBJ2-4
V: TRBV20-1
D: TRBD2
size: NA

CDR3: CASSVGTEETQYF
DNA: TGTGCCAGCAGTGTAGGGACAGAAGAGACCCAGTACTTC
J: TRBJ2-5
V: TRBV2
D: TRBD1
size: few

CDR3: CSVEDGTGIQFF
DNA: TGCAGCGTTGAAGACGGGACAGGCATACAGTTCTTC
J: TRBJ2-1
V: TRBV29-1
D: TRBD1
size: NA

CDR3: CSAKGTGANVLTF
DNA: TGCAGTGCTAAAGGCACTGGGGCCAACGTCCTGACTTTC
J: TRBJ2-6
V: TRBV20-1
D: NA
size: many

CDR3: CASSLTASNTGELFF
DNA: TGCGCCAGCAGCTTAACAGCGTCGAACACCGGGGAGCTGTTTTTT
J: TRBJ2-2
V: TRBV5-1
D: NA
size: NA

CDR3: CAIREPGQEAGQYF
DNA: TGTGCCATCAGGGAACCGGGACAGGAGGCCGGGCAGTACTTC
J: TRBJ2-7
V: TRBV10-3
D: TRBD1
size: NA

CDR3: CASSLGQINQQQHF
DNA: TGTGCCAGCAGCTTGGGACAGATAAATCAGCAGCAGCATTTT
J: TRBJ1-5
V: TRBV5-5
D: NA
size: few

CDR3: CASSLISPTSSPSDTQYF
DNA: TGCGCCAGCAGCCTGATTAGCCCGACTAGCTCCCCCTCGGATACGCAGTATTTT
J: TRBJ2-3
V: TRBV5-1
D: TRBD2
size: many

CDR3: CASSPYPDRGHQPQHF
DNA: TGTGCCAGCAGTCCCTATCCGGACAGGGGGCATCAGCCCCAGCATTTT
J: TRBJ1-5
V: TRBV6-1
D: TRBD1
size: many

CDR3: CASSIGLMSNQPQHF
DNA: TGTGCCAGCAGCATCGGACTGATGAGCAATCAGCCCCAGCATTTT
J: TRBJ1-5
V: TRBV7-8
D: NA
size: few

CDR3: CSVLQGYEQYF
DNA: TGCAGTGTTCTACAGGGGTACGAGCAGTACTTC
J: TRBJ2-7
V: TRBV20-1
D: TRBD1
size: many

CDR3: CASTQARTANYGYTF
DNA: TGTGCCAGCACCCAAGCCAGGACAGCTAACTATGGCTACACCTTC
J: TRBJ1-2
V: TRBV7-8
D: NA
size: many

CDR3: CASRRDRIVLSTDTQYF
DNA: TGCGCCAGCAGACGGGACAGAATTGTCTTGAGCACAGATACGCAGTATTTT
J: TRBJ2-3
V: TRBV5-1
D: TRBD1
size: NA

CDR3: CASSLVGTGAGYTF
DNA: TGTGCCAGCAGCTTAGTCGGCACTGGGGCTGGCTACACCTTC
J: TRBJ1-2
V: TRBV11-2
D: NA
size: many